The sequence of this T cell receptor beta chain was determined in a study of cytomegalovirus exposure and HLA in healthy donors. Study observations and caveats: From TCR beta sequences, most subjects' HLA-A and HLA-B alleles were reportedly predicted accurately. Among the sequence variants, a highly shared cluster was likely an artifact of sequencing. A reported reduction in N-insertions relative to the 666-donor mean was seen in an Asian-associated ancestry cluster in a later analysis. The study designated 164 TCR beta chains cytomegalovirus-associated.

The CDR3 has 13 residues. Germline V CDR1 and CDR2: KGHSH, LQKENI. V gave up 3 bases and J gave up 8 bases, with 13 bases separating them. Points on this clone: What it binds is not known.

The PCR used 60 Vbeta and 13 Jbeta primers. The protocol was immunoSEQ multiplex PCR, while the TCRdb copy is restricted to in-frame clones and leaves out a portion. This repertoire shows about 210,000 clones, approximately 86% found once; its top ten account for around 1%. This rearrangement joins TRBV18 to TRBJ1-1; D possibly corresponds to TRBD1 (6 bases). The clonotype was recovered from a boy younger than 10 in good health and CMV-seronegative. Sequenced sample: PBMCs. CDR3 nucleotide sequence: TGTGCCAGCTCACCGGGACAAAGCTCGGAAGCTTTCTTT. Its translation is CASSPGQSSEAFF.